This TCR beta chain derives from a study of cytomegalovirus exposure and HLA in healthy donors. The CDR3 is 14 residues long. The V gene lost 5 bases and the J gene lost 3 bases, with 11 bases spanning the gap. From germline, CDR1 is MDHEN and CDR2 SYDVKM. Vbeta (60) and Jbeta (13) primers were used in the PCR. Profiling relied on immunoSEQ multiplex PCR, and the TCRdb table lists in-frame clones only, not all of them. The top ten clones hold around a fifth of a sample with approximately 73,000 clones, roughly 80% of them seen once. The source material was PBMCs. This TCR was sampled from a woman aged 40 to 50 in good health and CMV-seropositive. The chain is built from TRBV28 and TRBJ1-5; no clear D. CDR3 protein: CASSNNNNNQPQHF. DNA of the CDR3: TGTGCCAGCAGTAACAATAACAACAATCAGCCCCAGCATTTT.